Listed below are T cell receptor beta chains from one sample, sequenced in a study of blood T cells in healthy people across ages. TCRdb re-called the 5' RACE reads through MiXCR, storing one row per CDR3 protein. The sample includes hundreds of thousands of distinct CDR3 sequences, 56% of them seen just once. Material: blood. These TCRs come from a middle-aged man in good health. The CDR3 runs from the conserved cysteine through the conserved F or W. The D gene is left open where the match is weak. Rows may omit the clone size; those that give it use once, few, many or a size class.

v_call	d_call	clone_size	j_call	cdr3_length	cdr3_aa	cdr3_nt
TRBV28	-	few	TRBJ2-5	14	CASSIRRDGETQYF	TGTGCCAGCAGCATACGCAGGGACGGAGAGACCCAGTACTTC
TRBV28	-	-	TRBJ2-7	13	CATTQGSGSEQYF	TGTGCCACTACACAGGGGTCCGGGAGCGAGCAGTACTTC
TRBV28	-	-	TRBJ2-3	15	CASQTSEPAADTQYF	TGTGCCAGCCAAACGTCGGAGCCTGCCGCAGATACGCAGTATTTT
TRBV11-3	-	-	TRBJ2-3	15	CASSLGSGPPDTQYF	TGTGCCAGCAGCTTAGGAAGCGGGCCCCCAGATACGCAGTATTTT
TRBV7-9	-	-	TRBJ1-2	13	CSSSLARQGGYTF	TGTTCCAGCAGCTTAGCGAGGCAGGGTGGCTACACCTTC
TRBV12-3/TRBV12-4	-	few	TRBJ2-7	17	CASSLLAIGLAGHEQYF	TGTGCCAGCAGTTTATTGGCCATTGGACTTGCGGGTCACGAGCAGTACTTC
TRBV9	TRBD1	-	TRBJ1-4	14	CASSGGQGEEKLFF	TGTGCCAGCAGCGGGGGACAGGGAGAGGAAAAACTGTTTTTT
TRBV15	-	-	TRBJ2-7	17	CATSRDSGGGGSYEQYF	TGTGCCACCAGCAGAGATAGTGGCGGAGGGGGTTCCTACGAGCAGTACTTC
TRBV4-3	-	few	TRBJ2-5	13	CASSQGYRETQYF	TGCGCCAGCAGCCAGGGGTACCGAGAGACCCAGTACTTC
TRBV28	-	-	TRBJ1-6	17	CASTTSGGSSYNSPLHF	TGTGCCAGCACCACATCCGGGGGAAGCTCCTATAATTCACCCCTCCACTTT
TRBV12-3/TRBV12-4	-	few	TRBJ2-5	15	CASSFGQLPHETQYF	TGTGCCAGCAGTTTCGGACAGTTACCTCACGAGACCCAGTACTTC
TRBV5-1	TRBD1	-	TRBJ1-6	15	CASSSATGDNSPLHF	TGCGCCAGCAGCTCCGCGACAGGGGATAATTCACCCCTCCACTTT
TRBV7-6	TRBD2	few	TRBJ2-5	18	CASSLRHKASGGLETQYF	TGTGCCAGCAGCTTACGGCACAAGGCTAGCGGGGGGTTGGAGACCCAGTACTTC
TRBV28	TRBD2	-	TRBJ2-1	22	CASSWGGTTEKLSGTSWNEQFF	TGTGCCAGCAGTTGGGGGGGTACGACAGAAAAATTATCCGGGACTAGCTGGAATGAGCAGTTCTTC
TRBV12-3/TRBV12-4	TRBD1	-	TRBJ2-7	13	CASSSGTGTKQYF	TGTGCCAGCAGTTCCGGGACAGGTACTAAGCAGTACTTC
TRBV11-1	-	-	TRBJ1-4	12	CASSLTPEELFF	TGTGCCAGCAGCTTAACCCCAGAGGAACTGTTTTTT
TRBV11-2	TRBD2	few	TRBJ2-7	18	CASSQPLFWSDGEGEQYF	TGTGCCAGCAGCCAGCCACTCTTTTGGTCGGACGGGGAGGGGGAGCAGTACTTC
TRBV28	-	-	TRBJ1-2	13	CASSFGRLLGYTF	TGTGCCAGCAGTTTTGGCAGGCTCCTTGGCTACACCTTC
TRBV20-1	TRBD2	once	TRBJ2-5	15	CSAWTSGNTKRTQYF	TGCAGTGCGTGGACTAGCGGAAATACCAAGAGGACCCAGTACTTC
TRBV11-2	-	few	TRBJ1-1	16	CASSLGPGIGNTEAFF	TGTGCCAGCAGCTTAGGTCCGGGTATAGGGAACACTGAAGCTTTCTTT
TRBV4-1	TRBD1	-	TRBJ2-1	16	CASSLRDRDLGDEQFF	TGCGCCAGCAGCCTCCGGGACAGGGACCTCGGGGATGAGCAGTTCTTC
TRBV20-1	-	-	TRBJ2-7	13	CSAPSPAGYEQYF	TGCAGTGCTCCAAGTCCAGCGGGCTACGAGCAGTACTTC
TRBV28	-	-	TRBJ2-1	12	CASSLGQYEQFF	TGTGCCAGCAGCCTCGGACAGTATGAGCAGTTCTTC
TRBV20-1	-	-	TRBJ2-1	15	CSARVEGGSYNEQFF	TGCAGTGCTAGGGTAGAGGGGGGCTCCTACAATGAGCAGTTCTTC
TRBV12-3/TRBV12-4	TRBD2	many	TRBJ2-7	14	CASSSMGGPYEQYF	TGTGCCAGCAGTTCCATGGGAGGGCCCTACGAGCAGTACTTC
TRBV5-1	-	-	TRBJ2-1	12	CASSLGLDSQFF	TGCGCCAGCAGCTTGGGGCTGGACTCACAGTTCTTC
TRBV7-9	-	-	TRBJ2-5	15	CASSLISSSQETQYF	TGTGCCAGCAGCTTAATTTCTAGCTCGCAAGAGACCCAGTACTTC
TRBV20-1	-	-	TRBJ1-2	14	CGGRGGVGFYGYTF	TGCGGCGGTCGGGGCGGTGTAGGCTTCTATGGCTACACCTTC
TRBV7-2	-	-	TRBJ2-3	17	CASSSRRGTPSTDTQYF	TGTGCCAGCAGCTCCAGGCGAGGGACCCCTAGCACAGATACGCAGTATTTT
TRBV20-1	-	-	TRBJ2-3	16	CSASGSLAEATDTQYF	TGCAGTGCTAGTGGTTCTCTGGCGGAGGCCACAGATACGCAGTATTTT
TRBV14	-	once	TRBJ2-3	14	CASSQERGIDTQYF	TGTGCCAGCAGCCAAGAGAGAGGTATAGATACGCAGTATTTT
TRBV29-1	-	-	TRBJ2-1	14	CSVDPRAAYNEQFF	TGCAGCGTTGACCCGCGGGCAGCATACAATGAGCAGTTCTTC
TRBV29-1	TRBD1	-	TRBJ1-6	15	CSVQTGSSYNSPLHF	TGCAGCGTTCAGACAGGGAGCTCCTATAATTCACCCCTCCACTTT
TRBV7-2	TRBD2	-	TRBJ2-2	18	CASSLALLAGRLTGELFF	TGTGCCAGCAGCTTAGCCTTGCTAGCGGGAAGACTCACCGGGGAGCTGTTTTTT
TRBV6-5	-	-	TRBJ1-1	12	CASRDSSTEAFF	TGTGCCAGCAGGGACAGTTCCACTGAAGCTTTCTTT
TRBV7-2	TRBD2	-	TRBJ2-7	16	CASSWRLAGGTYEQYF	TGTGCCAGCAGCTGGAGACTAGCGGGGGGCACCTACGAGCAGTACTTC
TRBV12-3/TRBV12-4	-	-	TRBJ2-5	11	CATSSRGTWYF	TGTGCCACCTCAAGCCGGGGGACTTGGTACTTC
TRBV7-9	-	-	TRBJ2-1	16	CASRGRSGLPNNEQFF	TGTGCCAGCCGCGGACGGAGCGGCCTACCTAACAATGAGCAGTTCTTC
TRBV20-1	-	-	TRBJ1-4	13	CSARRTTNEKLFF	TGCAGTGCTCGGAGAACAACTAATGAAAAACTGTTTTTT
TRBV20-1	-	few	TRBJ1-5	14	CSASPPVSNQPQHF	TGCAGTGCTAGTCCCCCCGTTAGCAATCAGCCCCAGCATTTT
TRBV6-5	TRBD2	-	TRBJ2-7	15	CASSPGTRLSYEQYF	TGTGCCAGCAGCCCCGGGACTAGACTATCCTACGAGCAGTACTTC
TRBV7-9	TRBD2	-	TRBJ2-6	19	CASSFRVPGGALGANVLTF	TGTGCCAGCAGCTTTCGAGTCCCGGGAGGGGCGTTAGGGGCCAACGTCCTGACTTTC
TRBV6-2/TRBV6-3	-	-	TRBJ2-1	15	CASSHDARGGSEQFF	TGTGCCAGCAGCCACGACGCCCGTGGGGGTAGTGAGCAGTTCTTC
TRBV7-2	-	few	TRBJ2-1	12	CASSLVLREQFF	TGTGCCAGCAGCTTAGTCCTCCGCGAGCAGTTCTTC
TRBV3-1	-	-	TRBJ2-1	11	CASSQQDEQFF	TGTGCCAGCAGCCAACAGGATGAGCAGTTCTTC
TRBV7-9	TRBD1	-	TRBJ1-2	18	CASSSSGTVELANYGYTF	TGTGCCAGCAGCTCGTCCGGGACAGTGGAGTTAGCTAACTATGGCTACACCTTC
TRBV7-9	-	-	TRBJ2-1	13	CASSRTGLNEQFF	TGTGCCAGCAGCCGCACAGGGTTGAATGAGCAGTTCTTC
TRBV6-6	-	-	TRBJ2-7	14	CASSPAPGVGEQYF	TGTGCCAGCAGCCCAGCCCCAGGGGTAGGCGAGCAGTACTTC